Listed below are T cell receptor beta chains from one sample, sequenced in a study of T cell changes during pregnancy in multiple sclerosis. The method was immunoSEQ multiplex PCR; TCRdb's version includes in-frame clones alone and lacks a portion of them. The profile shows 35,000 or so clones, about 91% of them singletons. Sequencing was performed on CD8+ T cells from peripheral blood mononuclear cells, taken in the third trimester of pregnancy. These TCRs come from a female donor with multiple sclerosis, enrolled in a pregnancy study. Both conserved end residues are part of each CDR3. The D gene is left open where the match is weak. Only some rows state a clone size, as once, few, many or a class for expanded clones.

. TRBJ1-1 TRBV11-2 . 12 CASSQMNTEAFF TGTGCCAGCAGCCAGATGAACACTGAAGCTTTCTTT
. TRBJ1-3 TRBV7-8 . 16 CASRVDGRGTGNTIYF TGTGCCAGCAGGGTCGACGGAAGGGGGACTGGAAACACCATATATTTT
TRBD1 TRBJ2-7 TRBV7-9 . 14 CASSFRQGALEQYF TGTGCCAGCAGTTTTAGACAGGGGGCCCTCGAGCAGTACTTC
. TRBJ2-1 TRBV7-6 . 14 CASSLAGGQDEQFF TGTGCCAGCAGCTTAGCGGGGGGGCAGGATGAGCAGTTCTTC
. TRBJ1-1 TRBV7-9 . 12 CASSPSRAEAFF TGTGCCAGCAGCCCCTCGCGGGCTGAAGCTTTCTTT
. TRBJ2-7 TRBV13 . 13 CASSSTGFYEQYF TGTGCCAGCAGCTCAACAGGGTTCTACGAGCAGTACTTC
TRBD2 TRBJ2-1 TRBV29-1 once 15 CSVDEGREIYNEQFF TGCAGCGTTGATGAGGGGCGGGAGATTTACAATGAGCAGTTCTTC
TRBD1 TRBJ2-2 TRBV18 . 17 CASSPIRDRGYSGELFF TGTGCCAGCTCACCAATTCGGGACAGGGGCTATTCCGGGGAGCTGTTTTTT
. TRBJ2-7 TRBV6-1 once 11 CASSVTYEQYF TGTGCCAGCAGTGTAACCTACGAGCAGTACTTC
. TRBJ2-3 TRBV6-1 . 16 CASSEYGREDTDTQYF TGTGCCAGCAGTGAATATGGTCGGGAAGACACAGATACGCAGTATTTT
. TRBJ1-1 TRBV5-4 . 15 CASSLYGGMTTEAFF TGTGCCAGCAGCTTGTATGGAGGGATGACTACTGAAGCTTTCTTT
. TRBJ2-3 TRBV2 . 10 CASNQDTQYF TGTGCCAGCAATCAAGATACGCAGTATTTT
TRBD1 TRBJ2-5 TRBV11-1 . 15 CASSPVGTGSETQYF TGTGCCAGCAGCCCCGTCGGGACAGGGAGTGAGACCCAGTACTTC
. TRBJ2-1 TRBV15 . 13 CATSVRQDNEQFF TGTGCCACCAGCGTTCGACAGGACAATGAGCAGTTCTTC
. TRBJ1-2 TRBV6-5 . 16 CASSYGGAKGIYGYTF TGTGCCAGCAGTTACGGGGGGGCGAAAGGGATCTATGGCTACACCTTC